Given below is one T cell receptor (beta chain) in context. Trimming left V 5 bases short and J 1 base short, with 8 bases between. This CDR3 has 13 amino acids. CDR1 and CDR2 from the germline V gene are MNHEY and SMNVEV (reference sequence). This table comes from immunoSEQ multiplex PCR, and its TCRdb copy is limited to in-frame clones, with some not included. Of 120,000 to 150,000 clones in the sample, 88% were seen once. This sample was taken from a study of blood T cell repertoires in COVID-19. Study-level information: The cDNA or gDNA used as material had been derived from T cells, B-cell-depleted T cells, or PBMCs.

The origin of this receptor is a human donor in a cohort sampled during active COVID-19. The sample consisted of peripheral blood. The V call is TRBV27, the J call TRBJ1-1; no reliable D call. DNA of the CDR3: TGTGCCAGCAGTGTGAACAAGAACACTGAAGCTTTCTTT. This encodes CASSVNKNTEAFF.